The 27 T cell receptor beta chains given below trace back to one sample, sequenced in a study of cytomegalovirus exposure and HLA in healthy donors. The PCR contained 60 Vbeta and 13 Jbeta primers. Data came from immunoSEQ multiplex PCR; TCRdb stores just in-frame clones and leaves some out. The table shows approximately 80,000 clones, with 60% to 75% occurring only once. The sample comprised PBMCs. The receptors here all came from a woman aged 40 to 49 in good health and CMV-seropositive.

The rearrangement joins TRBV6-4 to TRBJ2-3, with a weak D call TRBD2 (6 bases). Looked up from germline, CDR1 is MRHNA and CDR2 is SNTAGT. The CDR3 is made up of 15 amino acids. V was trimmed by 0 bases and J by 0 bases, leaving 7 bases between them. This chain's CDR3 is CASSDSAGSTDTQYF. The CDR3 DNA is TGTGCCAGCAGTGACTCTGCGGGAAGCACAGATACGCAGTATTTT.

The chain recombines TRBV6-5 with TRBJ1-6; 9 bases fit TRBD1. Germline CDR1 is MNHEY and CDR2 is SVGAGI. This CDR3 contains 15 residues. V was clipped by 2 bases and J by 7 bases; unmatched bases: 3. The CDR3 sequence is CASSYRQGGNSPLHF. The CDR3 nucleotides are TGTGCCAGCAGTTACCGACAGGGGGGGAATTCACCCCTCCACTTT.

This chain links TRBV5-6 with TRBJ1-5; tentatively, D is TRBD1 (6 bases). V was clipped by 1 base and J by 2 bases, with 16 bases between them. Per germline, CDR1 SGHDT and CDR2 YYEEEE. This CDR3 spans 17 amino acids. The CDR3 bases are TGTGCCAGCAGCTTGTGGGGGCTCCCCTGGGGCAATCAGCCCCAGCATTTT. This gives the protein CASSLWGLPWGNQPQHF.

This clone was picked up a small number of times. The chain uses TRBV15 and TRBJ2-1, with D maybe TRBD1 (6 bases). Looked up from germline, CDR1 is LNHNV and CDR2 is YYDKDF (reference sequence). Deletions cut 2 bases from V and 5 bases from J, with 25 bases between. The CDR3 is made up of 19 amino acids. DNA for the CDR3: TGTGCCACCAGCAGAAAATCGGGCACGGGGACACTGGGCCACAATGAGCAGTTCTTC. Protein sequence: CATSRKSGTGTLGHNEQFF.

The chain uses TRBV6-5 and TRBJ1-2; D unresolved. Germline V lookup: CDR1 MNHEY, CDR2 SVGAGI. With 3 bases removed from V and 2 bases from J, the gap between germline ends came to 7 bases. The CDR3 contains 13 residues. The CDR3 here is CASSYNSNYGYTF. CDR3 bases: TGTGCCAGCAGTTATAACAGCAACTATGGCTACACCTTC.

The chain has TRBV7-6 and TRBJ2-7; D is possibly TRBD2 (7 bases). Germline V gene data show CDR1 as SGHVS and CDR2 as FNYEAQ. This CDR3 contains 13 residues. Trimming took 3 bases from V and 6 from J, leaving 12 bases between them. The CDR3 spells CASSFGGQGEQYF. The CDR3 DNA is TGTGCCAGCAGCTTCGGGGGGCAGGGCGAGCAGTACTTC.

This clone was found a few times. This chain connects TRBV7-2 to TRBJ2-7, with D uncertain. Between the trimmed V and J ends, which lost 5 bases and 0 bases, there was a span of 2 bases. CDR3 length equals 11 residues. Germline CDR1 SGHTA, CDR2 FQGNSA. The CDR3 is CASSLSYEQYF. Here the CDR3 DNA reads TGTGCCAGCAGCCTCTCCTACGAGCAGTACTTC. Based on the CDR3 plus reference TRBV7-2 and TRBJ2-7, the full variable domain is GAGVSQSPSNKVTEKGKDVELRCDPISGHTALYWYRQSLGQGLEFLIYFQGNSAPDKSGLPSDRFSAERTGGSVSTLTIQRTQQEDSAVYLCASSLSYEQYFGPGTRLTVT.

This rearrangement joins TRBV28 to TRBJ2-1; D not resolved. CDR3 length: 15 residues. Trimming stripped 5 bases from V and 0 bases from J, with 11 bases between. Germline values: CDR1 MDHEN, CDR2 SYDVKM. The CDR3 DNA sequence: TGTGCCAGCAGTCCGACACCGAGCTCCTACAATGAGCAGTTCTTC. The encoded protein is CASSPTPSSYNEQFF.

The genes are TRBV13 and TRBJ1-2; 9 bases align to TRBD1. CDR1 PRHDT and CDR2 FYEKMQ come from the germline V gene (reference sequence). The CDR3 sequence is 14 residues long. V trimming: 4 bases; J trimming: 6 bases; junction bases outside the gene matches: 6. The CDR3 sequence: CASSSDRGDDGYTF. The DNA of the CDR3 is TGTGCCAGCAGCTCGGACAGGGGTGATGATGGCTACACCTTC.

The chain joins TRBV19 to TRBJ1-2; D gene unclear. Deletions cut 3 bases from V and 8 bases from J, with 10 bases between. Germline lookup yields CDR1 LNHDA and CDR2 SQIVND (reference sequence). This CDR3 has 12 amino acids. The CDR3 DNA follows: TGTGCCAGTAGTATGGTCCGGGGAGGCTACACCTTC. It codes for CASSMVRGGYTF.

This chain uses TRBV27 with TRBJ2-1, with 7 bases fitting TRBD2. J gave up 9 bases and V 0 bases, and 17 bases lay outside the gene matches. In germline, CDR1 is MNHEY, CDR2 SMNVEV (reference sequence). The CDR3 loop spans 18 amino acids. This chain's CDR3 is CASSLSIKAGFFIFEQFF. In DNA form, the CDR3 reads TGTGCCAGCAGTTTATCCATAAAAGCGGGATTTTTTATATTTGAGCAGTTCTTC.

The genes are TRBV4-3 and TRBJ2-1, with 14 bases that match TRBD2. CDR1 LGHNA and CDR2 YSLEER come from the germline V gene. Germline trimming cut 4 bases from V and 8 bases from J; bases unmatched to any gene: 7. The CDR3 sequence is 16 residues long. CDR3 residues: CASSPGTSGSSYEQFF. Written as DNA, the CDR3 is TGCGCCAGCAGCCCCGGGACTAGCGGGAGTAGCTATGAGCAGTTCTTC.

This clone was observed once. The chain is built from TRBV15 and TRBJ1-1; D not certain. CDR1 and CDR2 (germline): LNHNV, YYDKDF (reference sequence). With 1 base removed from V and 2 bases from J, the gap between germline ends came to 8 bases. The CDR3 consists of 14 residues. The CDR3 here is CATSRALANTEAFF. CDR3 bases: TGTGCCACCAGCAGAGCCTTGGCAAACACTGAAGCTTTCTTT.

The chain couples TRBV7-2 to TRBJ1-1; the match to TRBD1 covers 7 bases. With V trimmed by 6 bases and J by 6 bases, 4 bases remained unmatched. The CDR3 covers 12 residues. Germline V gives CDR1 SGHTA, CDR2 FQGNSA. CDR3 sequence (DNA): TGTGCCAGCAGAGAGACAGGGCCTGAAGCTTTCTTT. Translating gives CASRETGPEAFF.

The chain has TRBV18 and TRBJ1-1, with 7 bases identical to TRBD1. Trimming took 2 bases from V and 6 from J; bases not matched to a gene: 3. This CDR3 region has 13 residues. CDR1 is KGHSH, CDR2 LQKENI, per germline. The CDR3 sequence is CASSPDRVAEAFF. The CDR3 region has the DNA TGTGCCAGCTCACCAGACAGGGTGGCTGAAGCTTTCTTT.

The chain carries TRBV27 and TRBJ1-1; a weak D match, TRBD1 (5 bases). Germline assignment: CDR1 MNHEY and CDR2 SMNVEV (reference sequence). Between the trimmed V and J ends, which lost 2 bases and 5 bases, there was a span of 12 bases. This CDR3 contains 14 residues. CDR3 protein: CASSLSQGWTEAFF. For the CDR3, the DNA is TGTGCCAGCAGTTTAAGTCAGGGCTGGACTGAAGCTTTCTTT.

V and J are TRBV29-1 and TRBJ1-3; the match to TRBD1 covers 8 bases. The CDR3 has 15 residues. The germline gives CDR1 SQVTM, CDR2 ANQGSEA. Unmatched junction bases numbered 5, after V lost 3 bases and J lost 1 base. DNA for the CDR3: TGCAGCGTTGAGACAGGGGAGGTGTCTGGAAACACCATATATTTT. This encodes CSVETGEVSGNTIYF. Combining the CDR3 with reference TRBV29-1 and TRBJ1-3 gives the whole variable domain SAVISQKPSRDICQRGTSLTIQCQVDSQVTMMFWYRQQPGQSLTLIATANQGSEATYESGFVIDKFPISRPNLTFSTLTVSNMSPEDSSIYLCSVETGEVSGNTIYFGEGSWLTVV.

The chain is built from TRBV28 and TRBJ2-3; 9 bases map to TRBD2. The J segment lost 6 bases and the V segment lost 3 bases, leaving 10 bases of the junction unmatched. Germline V gives CDR1 MDHEN, CDR2 SYDVKM. The CDR3 spans 16 residues. The CDR3 nucleotides read TGTGCCAGCAGTTTCTGGTGGCGGGAGGGCAAGGATACGCAGTATTTT. Residues: CASSFWWREGKDTQYF. Looking up the rest from reference TRBV28 and TRBJ2-3 gives the full variable domain: DVKVTQSSRYLVKRTGEKVFLECVQDMDHENMFWYRQDPGLGLRLIYFSYDVKMKEKGDIPEGYSVSREKKERFSLILESASTNQTSMYLCASSFWWREGKDTQYFGPGTRLTVL.

The V gene is TRBV9, the J gene TRBJ2-3; weak D call: TRBD2 (5 bases). The CDR3 runs 15 residues. Trimming left V 0 bases short and J 2 bases short, with 10 bases between. Germline V gives CDR1 SGDLS, CDR2 YYNGEE. The CDR3, as DNA: TGTGCCAGCAGCGTAGGAGGGATGGACACAGATACGCAGTATTTT. Encoded protein: CASSVGGMDTDTQYF.

The gene calls are TRBV19 and TRBJ1-5, with 7 positions matching TRBD1. Germline CDR1 and CDR2: LNHDA and SQIVND (reference sequence). This CDR3 has 14 residues. V dropped 4 bases and J dropped 6; count of bases not matched to a gene: 6. The chain's CDR3 is CASSKTGSGQPQHF. The CDR3, as DNA: TGTGCCAGTAGTAAGACAGGGTCAGGTCAGCCCCAGCATTTT.

The V call is TRBV2, the J call TRBJ1-2; unclear D gene. Germline V CDR1 and CDR2: SNHLY, FYNNEI. This CDR3 contains 14 residues. Between the trimmed V and J ends, which lost 4 bases and 2 bases, there was a span of 11 bases. CDR3 protein: CASSGSTENYGYTF. The CDR3 region has the DNA TGTGCCAGCAGTGGGTCAACAGAAAACTATGGCTACACCTTC.

The J gene is TRBJ2-7, the V gene TRBV5-4, with 7 bases identical to TRBD1. The V gene end was trimmed by 2 bases and the J gene end by 3 bases; junction bases not matched to a gene: 5. The CDR3 runs to 14 residues. The V gene's germline CDR1 is SGHNT and CDR2 YYREEE (reference sequence). The CDR3 coding sequence is TGTGCCAGCAGCTTACCGGGACAGAACTACGAGCAGTACTTC. This codes for CASSLPGQNYEQYF.

This clone has ten or more counts. The chain carries TRBV5-1 and TRBJ1-5; the D is unclear. The CDR3 spans 15 residues. V was pared by 0 bases and J by 1 base, with 8 bases between. The germline gives CDR1 SGHRS, CDR2 YFSETQ. Here the CDR3 DNA reads TGCGCCAGCAGCTTGGATCCCAGAAGCAATCAGCCCCAGCATTTT. Amino acids: CASSLDPRSNQPQHF. Combining the CDR3 with reference TRBV5-1 and TRBJ1-5 gives the whole variable domain KAGVTQTPRYLIKTRGQQVTLSCSPISGHRSVSWYQQTPGQGLQFLFEYFSETQRNKGNFPGRFSGRQFSNSRSEMNVSTLELGDSALYLCASSLDPRSNQPQHFGDGTRLSIL.

The chain employs TRBV27 and TRBJ1-1; possibly TRBD1 for D (5 bases). V gave up 5 bases and J gave up 1 base, with 20 bases separating them. The CDR3 has 17 amino acids. The germline CDR1 and CDR2 sequences are MNHEY and SMNVEV (reference sequence). The CDR3: CASSHRVIRVPNTEAFF. The CDR3 bases are TGTGCCAGCAGTCATCGAGTGATCAGGGTTCCGAACACTGAAGCTTTCTTT.

V gene TRBV6-5 combines with J gene TRBJ1-2; 7 bases match TRBD1. Germline lookup yields CDR1 MNHEY and CDR2 SVGAGI. The V gene end was trimmed by 2 bases and the J gene end by 8 bases; junction bases not matched to a gene: 11. This CDR3 contains 15 residues. The CDR3 coding sequence is TGTGCCAGCAGTTACCAGACAGGGACCCTCTCCGGCTACACCTTC. Protein: CASSYQTGTLSGYTF.

The rearrangement uses TRBV9 and TRBJ2-3, with D unclear. Germline V gives CDR1 SGDLS, CDR2 YYNGEE. The CDR3 is made up of 15 amino acids. The V end was cut by 0 bases, the J end by 1 base, with 9 bases between. The CDR3 sequence is CASSVGQARTDTQYF. DNA for the CDR3: TGTGCCAGCAGCGTAGGGCAGGCCCGCACAGATACGCAGTATTTT.

The chain is built from TRBV30 and TRBJ2-3, with TRBD2 as a possible D gene (5 bases). The germline V gene has CDR1 GTSNPN and CDR2 SVGIG (reference sequence). V lost 1 base, J lost 0 bases, and 5 bases lay in between. The CDR3 length is 13 residues. The CDR3 spells CAWSAGSTDTQYF. CDR3 nucleotide sequence: TGTGCCTGGAGTGCGGGGAGCACAGATACGCAGTATTTT.